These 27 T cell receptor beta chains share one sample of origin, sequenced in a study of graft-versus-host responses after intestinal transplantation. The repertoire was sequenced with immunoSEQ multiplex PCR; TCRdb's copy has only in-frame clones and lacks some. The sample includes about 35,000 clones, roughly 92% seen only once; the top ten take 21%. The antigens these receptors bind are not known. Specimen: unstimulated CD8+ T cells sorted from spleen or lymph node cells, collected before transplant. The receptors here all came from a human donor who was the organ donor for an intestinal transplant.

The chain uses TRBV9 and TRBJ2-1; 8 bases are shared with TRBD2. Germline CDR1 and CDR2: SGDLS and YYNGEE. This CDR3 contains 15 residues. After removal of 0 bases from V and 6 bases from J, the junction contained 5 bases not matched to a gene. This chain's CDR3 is CASSVDGRAGNEQFF. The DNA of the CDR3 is TGTGCCAGCAGCGTAGACGGGAGGGCCGGCAATGAGCAGTTCTTC. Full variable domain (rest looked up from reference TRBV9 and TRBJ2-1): DSGVTQTPKHLITATGQRVTLRCSPRSGDLSVYWYQQSLDQGLQFLIQYYNGEERAKGNILERFSAQQFPDLHSELNLSSLELGDSALYFCASSVDGRAGNEQFFGPGTRLTVL.

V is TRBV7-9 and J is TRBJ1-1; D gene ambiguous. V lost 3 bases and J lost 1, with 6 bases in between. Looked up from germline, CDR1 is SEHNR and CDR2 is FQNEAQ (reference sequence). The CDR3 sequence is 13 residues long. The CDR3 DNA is TGTGCCAGCAGCTTGGGATGGAACACTGAAGCTTTCTTT. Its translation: CASSLGWNTEAFF.

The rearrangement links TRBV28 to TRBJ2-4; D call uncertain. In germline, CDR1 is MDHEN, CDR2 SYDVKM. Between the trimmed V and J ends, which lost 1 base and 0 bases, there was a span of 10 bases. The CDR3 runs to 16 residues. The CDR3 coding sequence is TGTGCCAGCAGTTTATTTAACGGAATAGCCAAAAACATTCAGTACTTC. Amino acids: CASSLFNGIAKNIQYF.

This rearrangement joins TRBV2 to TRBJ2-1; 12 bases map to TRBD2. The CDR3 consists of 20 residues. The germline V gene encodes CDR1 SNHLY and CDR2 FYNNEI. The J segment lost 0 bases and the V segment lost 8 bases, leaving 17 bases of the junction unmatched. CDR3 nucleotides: TGTGCCAGCTGGACAGGAAGACTAGCGGGAGCCCAAGACTCCTACAATGAGCAGTTCTTC. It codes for CASWTGRLAGAQDSYNEQFF.

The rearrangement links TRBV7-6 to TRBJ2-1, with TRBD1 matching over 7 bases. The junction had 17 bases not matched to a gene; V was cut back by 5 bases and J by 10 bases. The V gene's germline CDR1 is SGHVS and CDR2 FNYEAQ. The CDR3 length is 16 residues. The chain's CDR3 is CASSQWDSPRVREQFF. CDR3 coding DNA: TGTGCCAGCAGCCAATGGGACAGCCCCCGGGTACGGGAGCAGTTCTTC.

CDR3 amino acids: CASLTGWTCQKLFF. Here the CDR3 DNA reads TGTGCCAGCTTAACTGGGTGGACGTGTCAAAAACTGTTTTTT. The rearrangement joins TRBV18 to TRBJ1-4; D is ambiguous. Trimming cost V 7 bases and J 9 bases, with 18 bases left between them. The CDR3 runs to 14 residues. Per the germline V gene, CDR1 is KGHSH and CDR2 is LQKENI.

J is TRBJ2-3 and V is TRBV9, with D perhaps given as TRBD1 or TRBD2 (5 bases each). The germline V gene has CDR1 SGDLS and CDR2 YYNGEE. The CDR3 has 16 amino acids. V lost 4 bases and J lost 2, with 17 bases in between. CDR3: CASSSTWGRPTDTQYF. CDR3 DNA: TGTGCCAGCAGCTCTACCTGGGGACGTCCCACAGATACGCAGTATTTT.

The CDR3 reads CASSISGTGFYEQYF. CDR3 bases: TGTGCCAGCAGCATTTCCGGGACAGGGTTCTACGAGCAGTACTTC. This chain connects TRBV4-2 to TRBJ2-7; 9 nucleotides match TRBD1. With V trimmed by 5 bases and J by 3 bases, 8 bases remained unmatched. The CDR3 consists of 15 residues. Germline lookup yields CDR1 LGHNA and CDR2 YNFKEQ.

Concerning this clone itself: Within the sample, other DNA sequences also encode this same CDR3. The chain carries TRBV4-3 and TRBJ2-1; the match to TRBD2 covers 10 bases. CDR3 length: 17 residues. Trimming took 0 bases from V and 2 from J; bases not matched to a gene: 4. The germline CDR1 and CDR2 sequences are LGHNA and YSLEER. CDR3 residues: CASSQDLSGRAYNEQFF. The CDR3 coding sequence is TGCGCCAGCAGCCAAGATCTGAGCGGGAGGGCCTACAATGAGCAGTTCTTC.

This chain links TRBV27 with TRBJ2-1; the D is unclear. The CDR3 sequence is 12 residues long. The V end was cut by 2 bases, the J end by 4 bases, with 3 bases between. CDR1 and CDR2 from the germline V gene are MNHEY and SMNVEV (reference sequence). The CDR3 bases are TGTGCCAGCAGTTTAGGGTACAATGAGCAGTTCTTC. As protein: CASSLGYNEQFF.

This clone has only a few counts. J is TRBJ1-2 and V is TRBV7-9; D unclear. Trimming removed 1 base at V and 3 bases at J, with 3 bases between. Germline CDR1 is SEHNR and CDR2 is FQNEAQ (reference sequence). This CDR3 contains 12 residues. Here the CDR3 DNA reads TGTGCCAGCAGCTTAGGACACTATGGCTACACCTTC. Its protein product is CASSLGHYGYTF.

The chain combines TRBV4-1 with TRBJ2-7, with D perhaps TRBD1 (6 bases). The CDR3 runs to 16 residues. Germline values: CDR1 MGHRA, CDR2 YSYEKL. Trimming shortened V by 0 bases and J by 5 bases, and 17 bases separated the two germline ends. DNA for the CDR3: TGCGCCAGCAGCCAAGACGCGCCAGGGGTTAGGGACGAGCAGTACTTC. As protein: CASSQDAPGVRDEQYF.

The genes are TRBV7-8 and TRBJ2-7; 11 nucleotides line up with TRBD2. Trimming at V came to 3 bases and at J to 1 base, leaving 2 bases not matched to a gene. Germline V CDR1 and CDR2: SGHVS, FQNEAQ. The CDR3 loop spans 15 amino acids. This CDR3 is CASSLLAGGSYEQYF. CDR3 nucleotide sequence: TGTGCCAGCAGCTTGTTAGCGGGAGGGTCCTACGAGCAGTACTTC.

As DNA, the CDR3 is TGTGCCAGCAGCTTGGGACAGGGGAGGTACGAGCAGTACTTC. Amino acid sequence: CASSLGQGRYEQYF. This rearrangement joins TRBV5-4 to TRBJ2-7, with 8 positions matching TRBD1. Germline-derived CDR1 and CDR2 are SGHNT and YYREEE (reference sequence). CDR3 length: 14 amino acids. V lost 0 bases to trimming and J lost 4 bases; unmatched junction nucleotides: 3.

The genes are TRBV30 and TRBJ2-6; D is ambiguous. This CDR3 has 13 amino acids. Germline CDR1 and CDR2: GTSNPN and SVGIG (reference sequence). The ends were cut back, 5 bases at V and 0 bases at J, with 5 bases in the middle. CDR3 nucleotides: TGTGCCTGGGGGGACTCTGGGGCCAACGTCCTGACTTTC. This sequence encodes CAWGDSGANVLTF.

CDR3 coding DNA: TGTGCCAGCAGCTTAGAGTGGACTAGCGGGAGAGGAGATACGCAGTATTTT. Translation gives CASSLEWTSGRGDTQYF. The J gene is TRBJ2-3, the V gene TRBV7-6, with TRBD2 matching over 13 bases. Germline CDR1 is SGHVS and CDR2 is FNYEAQ. The CDR3 covers 17 residues. V shed 1 base and J 5 bases; nucleotides not matched to a gene: 6.

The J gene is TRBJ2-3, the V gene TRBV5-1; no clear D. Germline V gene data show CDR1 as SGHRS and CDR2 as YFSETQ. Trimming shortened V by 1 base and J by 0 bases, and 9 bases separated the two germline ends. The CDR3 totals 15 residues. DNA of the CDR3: TGCGCCAGCAGCTTGTTACCGCAGAGCACAGATACGCAGTATTTT. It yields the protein CASSLLPQSTDTQYF.

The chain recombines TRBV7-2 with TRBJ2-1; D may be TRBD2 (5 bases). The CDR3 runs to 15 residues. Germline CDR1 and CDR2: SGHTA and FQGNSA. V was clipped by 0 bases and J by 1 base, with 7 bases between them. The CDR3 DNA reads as TGTGCCAGCAGCTTAGCGCGGGTTTCCTACAATGAGCAGTTCTTC. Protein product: CASSLARVSYNEQFF. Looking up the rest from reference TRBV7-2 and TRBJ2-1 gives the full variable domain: GAGVSQSPSNKVTEKGKDVELRCDPISGHTALYWYRQSLGQGLEFLIYFQGNSAPDKSGLPSDRFSAERTGGSVSTLTIQRTQQEDSAVYLCASSLARVSYNEQFFGPGTRLTVL.

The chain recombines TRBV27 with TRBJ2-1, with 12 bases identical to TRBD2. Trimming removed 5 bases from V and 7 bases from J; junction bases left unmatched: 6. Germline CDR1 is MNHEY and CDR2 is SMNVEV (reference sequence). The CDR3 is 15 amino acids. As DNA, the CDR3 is TGTGCCAGCAGTGTAACCGGGACTAGCGGGAATGAGCAGTTCTTC. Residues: CASSVTGTSGNEQFF.

The CDR3 region has the DNA TGTGCCAGCAGCGTACATCCCGGGACACATTCCTACGAGCAGTACTTC. This encodes CASSVHPGTHSYEQYF. The chain is built from TRBV9 and TRBJ2-7, with D possibly being TRBD1 (6 bases). The CDR3 runs 16 residues. Trimming removed 1 base at V and 1 base at J, with 15 bases between. The germline CDR1 and CDR2 sequences are SGDLS and YYNGEE.

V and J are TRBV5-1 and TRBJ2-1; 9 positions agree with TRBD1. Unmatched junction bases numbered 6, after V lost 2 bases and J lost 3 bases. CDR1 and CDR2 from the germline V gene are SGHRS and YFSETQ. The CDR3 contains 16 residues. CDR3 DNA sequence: TGCGCCAGCAGCTTTGGACAGGGGAGGTTCTACAATGAGCAGTTCTTC. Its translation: CASSFGQGRFYNEQFF.

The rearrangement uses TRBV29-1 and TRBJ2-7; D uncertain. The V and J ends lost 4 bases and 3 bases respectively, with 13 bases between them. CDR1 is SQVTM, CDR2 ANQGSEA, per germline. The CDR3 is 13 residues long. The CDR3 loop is CSVVGSYRYEQYF. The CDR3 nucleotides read TGCAGCGTTGTCGGGTCCTATCGCTACGAGCAGTACTTC.

CDR3 sequence (DNA): TGTGCCAGCAGTCACCCCTTACGCGGGGCCTCTGGAAACACCATATATTTT. Protein product: CASSHPLRGASGNTIYF. The chain recombines TRBV28 with TRBJ1-3; TRBD1 is a possible D gene (5 bases). The length of the CDR3 is 17 residues. V was cut by 5 bases and J by 0 bases, with 17 bases left in between. CDR1 is MDHEN, CDR2 SYDVKM, per germline. Supplemented by reference TRBV28 and TRBJ1-3, the full variable domain reads DVKVTQSSRYLVKRTGEKVFLECVQDMDHENMFWYRQDPGLGLRLIYFSYDVKMKEKGDIPEGYSVSREKKERFSLILESASTNQTSMYLCASSHPLRGASGNTIYFGEGSWLTVV.

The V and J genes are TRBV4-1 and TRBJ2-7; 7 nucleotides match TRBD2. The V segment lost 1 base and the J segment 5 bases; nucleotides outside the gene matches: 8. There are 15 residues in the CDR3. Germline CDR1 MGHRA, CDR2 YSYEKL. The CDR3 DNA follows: TGCGCCAGCAGCCAAGGGCAGGGAGGGCCGGACGAGCAGTACTTC. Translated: CASSQGQGGPDEQYF.

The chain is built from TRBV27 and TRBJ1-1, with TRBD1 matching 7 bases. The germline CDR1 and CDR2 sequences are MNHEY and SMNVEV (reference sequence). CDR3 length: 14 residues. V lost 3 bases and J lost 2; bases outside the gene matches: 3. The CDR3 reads CASSFAGGNTEAFF. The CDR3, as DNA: TGTGCCAGCAGTTTCGCAGGGGGTAACACTGAAGCTTTCTTT.

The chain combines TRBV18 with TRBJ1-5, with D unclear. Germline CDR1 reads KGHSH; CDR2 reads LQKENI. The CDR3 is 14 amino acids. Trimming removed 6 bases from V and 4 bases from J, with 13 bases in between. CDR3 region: CASSPDSTNQPQHF. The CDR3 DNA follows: TGTGCCAGCTCGCCCGACTCCACAAATCAGCCCCAGCATTTT.

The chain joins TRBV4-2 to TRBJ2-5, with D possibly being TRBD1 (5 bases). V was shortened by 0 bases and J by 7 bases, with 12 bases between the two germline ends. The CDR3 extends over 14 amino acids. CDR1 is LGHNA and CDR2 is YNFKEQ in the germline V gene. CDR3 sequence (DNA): TGTGCCAGCAGCCAAGAAGGGGCCTCATGGACCCAGTACTTC. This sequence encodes CASSQEGASWTQYF.